This T cell receptor beta chain was obtained from a study of blood T cell repertoires in COVID-19. In the study overall: Sources were T cells, B-cell-depleted T cells, or PBMCs; the material itself was cDNA or gDNA.

Clones were sequenced by immunoSEQ multiplex PCR, and TCRdb holds only the in-frame ones, with some missing. Counted here are 200,000 to 300,000 clones, roughly 86% occurring once; the ten biggest clones make up roughly an eighth. The CDR3 has 13 amino acids. V was trimmed by 3 bases and J by 4 bases, leaving 6 bases between them. The germline V gene encodes CDR1 MGHDK and CDR2 SYGVNS. The sample was peripheral blood. This clonotype was sampled from a man older than 75 with acute or convalescent COVID-19. This chain links TRBV25-1 with TRBJ2-2; D call uncertain. The CDR3 region has the DNA TGTGCCAGCAGTGAGGTAGTCACCGGGGAGCTGTTTTTT. This codes for CASSEVVTGELFF.